Shown below are 25 T cell receptor beta chains from a single sample sequenced in a study of blood T cell repertoires in COVID-19 (dated by TCRdb to between 2020 and 2021). To prepare the library, the immunoSEQ multiplex PCR assay was applied. Held by TCRdb, this immuneACCESS table contains in-frame sequences only and omits some clones. Under half of the omission traces to an unresolved V gene where checked; the cause of the rest is unknown. The sample includes around 200,000 clones, with approximately 90% observed a single time. The ten largest clonotypes hold approximately 1.1% of the sample. Sequenced: peripheral blood. The receptors here all came from a man aged 30-40 years with acute or convalescent COVID-19.

CDR3 in DNA: TGTGCCGGGAGGGGGACTAGCACAGATACGCAGTATTTT. Encoded protein: CAGRGTSTDTQYF. The chain employs TRBV21-1 and TRBJ2-3; TRBD2 is the table's D call and was not checked against the DNA. TRBV21-1 is a pseudogene locus. The CDR3 sequence is 13 residues long.

The chain carries TRBV29-1 and TRBJ1-1; tentatively, D is TRBD1 (5 bases). The CDR3 totals 15 residues. V lost 4 bases to trimming and J lost 2 bases, with 17 bases between them. Germline V gene data show CDR1 as SQVTM and CDR2 as ANQGSEA. The CDR3 nucleotides are TGCAGCGTTGTAGGGGTATTGGGCCAAAACACTGAAGCTTTCTTT. This translates into CSVVGVLGQNTEAFF.

The V gene is TRBV28, the J gene TRBJ1-2; a weak D match, TRBD1 (6 bases). CDR3 length: 15 amino acids. Germline CDR1 is MDHEN and CDR2 is SYDVKM. V was pared by 7 bases and J by 13 bases, with 28 bases between. The chain's CDR3 is CASKTQGFKSLASTF. The CDR3 coding sequence is TGTGCCAGCAAAACACAGGGTTTTAAGAGTTTGGCCTCCACCTTC.

The chain recombines TRBV9 with TRBJ1-5; D is possibly TRBD1 (6 bases). Germline V lookup: CDR1 SGDLS, CDR2 YYNGEE. V lost 6 bases to trimming and J lost 3 bases, with 13 bases between them. The CDR3 covers 14 residues. The CDR3 nucleotides read TGTGCCAGCAATCAGGGGTTAATCAATCAGCCCCAGCATTTT. Its protein is CASNQGLINQPQHF.

The chain is built from TRBV6-5 and TRBJ1-3; unclear D gene. V shed 6 bases and J shed 0 bases, with 9 bases lying between them. The CDR3 is made up of 14 amino acids. CDR1 and CDR2 from the germline V gene are MNHEY and SVGAGI. The DNA of the CDR3 is TGTGCCAGCAGGAATTTCGGCTCTGGAAACACCATATATTTT. Its protein is CASRNFGSGNTIYF.

This chain joins TRBV5-5 and TRBJ2-1, with 9 bases identical to TRBD2. Germline V gene sequence: CDR1 SGHKS, CDR2 YYEKEE (reference sequence). This CDR3 has 16 residues. V lost 4 bases, J lost 7 bases, and 12 bases stayed unmatched. CDR3 sequence reads: CASSHTFSGSSNEQFF. CDR3 coding DNA: TGTGCCAGCAGCCACACGTTTAGCGGGAGCTCTAATGAGCAGTTCTTC.

This chain connects TRBV12-3 or TRBV12-4 to TRBJ1-1; TRBD1 matches at 7 bases. V gave up 5 bases and J gave up 6 bases; unmatched junction bases: 6. CDR3 size: 13 residues. The CDR3 coding sequence is TGTGCCAGCAGTCAGACAGGGACTGCTGAAGCTTTCTTT. This codes for CASSQTGTAEAFF.

The chain has TRBV27 and TRBJ1-3, with unresolved D. Deletions cut 4 bases from V and 2 bases from J, with 6 bases between. The CDR3 totals 13 residues. The germline V gene encodes CDR1 MNHEY and CDR2 SMNVEV (reference sequence). In DNA, the CDR3 is TGTGCCAGCAGTTCTTCAGCTGGAAACACCATATATTTT. Translated, it gives CASSSSAGNTIYF.

The chain couples TRBV27 to TRBJ1-5, with 9 positions matching TRBD1. Germline values: CDR1 MNHEY, CDR2 SMNVEV (reference sequence). The CDR3 sequence is 16 residues long. The J segment lost 3 bases and the V segment lost 2 bases, leaving 5 bases of the junction unmatched. CDR3 loop: CASSLTGTGNNQPQHF. In DNA, the CDR3 is TGTGCCAGCAGTTTAACCGGGACAGGGAACAATCAGCCCCAGCATTTT.

The rearrangement links TRBV25-1 to TRBJ2-7; D is perhaps TRBD1 (7 bases). The V end was cut by 3 bases, the J end by 5 bases, with 20 bases between. Germline CDR1 is MGHDK and CDR2 is SYGVNS. The CDR3 is made up of 16 amino acids. CDR3 coding DNA: TGTGCCAGCAGTGATCTCCATTGGCAGGGGGGCAACGAGCAGTACTTC. Protein sequence: CASSDLHWQGGNEQYF.

This chain joins TRBV3-1 (or the pseudogene TRBV3-2) and TRBJ2-1; TRBD2 agrees at 10 bases. CDR1 is LGHDT, CDR2 YNNKEL, per germline (reference sequence). V was pared by 4 bases and J by 4 bases, with 7 bases of the junction left unmatched. The CDR3 is 16 amino acids. This CDR3 is CASSLRSGRGYNEQFF. CDR3 nucleotides: TGTGCCAGCAGCCTACGAAGCGGGAGGGGATACAATGAGCAGTTCTTC.

The V gene is TRBV18, the J gene TRBJ1-5, with a weak D call TRBD1 (6 bases). Germline assignment: CDR1 KGHSH and CDR2 LQKENI. The CDR3 consists of 16 residues. The V and J ends lost 5 bases and 0 bases respectively, with 14 bases between them. The CDR3 DNA sequence: TGTGCCAGCTCAGGGCTCAGGGGCGGTAGCAATCAGCCCCAGCATTTT. Protein product: CASSGLRGGSNQPQHF.

The chain combines TRBV5-4 with TRBJ2-7; D is undetermined. V lost 2 bases and J 2 bases, leaving 5 bases between the germline ends. This CDR3 has 12 amino acids. Germline V gene sequence: CDR1 SGHNT, CDR2 YYREEE (reference sequence). DNA for the CDR3: TGTGCCAGCAGCTTTAACACCTACGAGCAGTACTTC. Translation: CASSFNTYEQYF.

CDR3 coding DNA: TGTGCCAGCAGCCCCACGGACAGCCGGGGGGGTCAGCCCCAGCATTTT. It is translated as CASSPTDSRGGQPQHF. The chain uses TRBV27 and TRBJ1-5; TRBD1 might be the D (6 bases). The V gene's germline CDR1 is MNHEY and CDR2 SMNVEV (reference sequence). V was cut by 6 bases and J by 6 bases, with 21 bases left in between. The CDR3 contains 16 residues.

The gene calls are TRBV5-1 and TRBJ2-7; TRBD1 agrees at 10 bases. CDR3 size: 14 residues. J lost 10 bases, V lost 0 bases, and 7 bases had no gene match. CDR1 SGHRS and CDR2 YFSETQ come from the germline V gene. The CDR3 region has the DNA TGCGCCAGCAGCTTGGAGGGGACAGGGGCCAAACAGTACTTC. It specifies CASSLEGTGAKQYF.

The chain is built from TRBV2 and TRBJ1-3; 7 bases match TRBD1. V trimming: 6 bases; J trimming: 9 bases; junction bases outside the gene matches: 20. Per germline, CDR1 SNHLY and CDR2 FYNNEI. The CDR3 runs to 17 residues. In nucleotides, the CDR3 is TGTGCCAGCAGCCTTACAGGGGAAATGGAGTCTTTCGGCACCATATATTTT. As protein: CASSLTGEMESFGTIYF.

This clone was counted a few times. This chain uses TRBV19 with TRBJ1-1; D is perhaps TRBD1 (6 bases). The germline V and J ends were trimmed by 1 base and 11 bases, with 11 bases remaining between them. CDR3 length equals 12 residues. Looked up from germline, CDR1 is LNHDA and CDR2 is SQIVND (reference sequence). The CDR3 protein is CASSIGGGPAFF. CDR3 coding DNA: TGTGCCAGTAGTATAGGCGGGGGGCCGGCTTTCTTT.

This clone was counted a single time. The V gene is TRBV10-3, the J gene TRBJ2-7, with a weak D call TRBD2 (5 bases). CDR1 is ENHRY and CDR2 is SYGVKD in the germline V gene. The CDR3 sequence is 15 residues long. The V end was cut by 0 bases, the J end by 0 bases, with 9 bases between. CDR3 sequence reads: CAISESDGLSYEQYF. The CDR3 DNA is TGTGCCATCAGTGAGTCGGACGGACTCTCCTACGAGCAGTACTTC.

The chain recombines TRBV3-1 (or the pseudogene TRBV3-2) with TRBJ1-5; 8 bases map to TRBD1. The CDR3 is 14 residues long. V shed 4 bases, J shed 5 bases, and the junction held 4 bases outside the gene matches. Germline CDR1 is LGHDT and CDR2 is YNNKEL (reference sequence). The CDR3, as DNA: TGTGCCAGCAGCCCGGACAGGGCCTATCAGCCCCAGCATTTT. Its protein is CASSPDRAYQPQHF.

The V call is TRBV19, the J call TRBJ2-7, with 8 bases identical to TRBD1. From germline, CDR1 is LNHDA and CDR2 SQIVND (reference sequence). V lost 5 bases and J lost 1; bases outside the gene matches: 4. CDR3 length equals 14 residues. CDR3 protein: CASSWGTGSYEQYF. In DNA, the CDR3 is TGTGCCAGTAGTTGGGGGACAGGATCCTACGAGCAGTACTTC.

Of note for this clone: A read error may account for a junction end that differs from germline. V is TRBV28 and J is TRBJ2-1; 7 nucleotides align to TRBD1. Germline lookup yields CDR1 MDHEN and CDR2 SYDVKM. The CDR3 is 12 amino acids. CDR3 region: CASSLLTGSEIF. Here the CDR3 DNA reads TGTGCCAGCAGTTTACTGACAGGGAGCGAAATCTTC.

The J gene is TRBJ1-1, the V gene TRBV7-9; D possibly corresponds to TRBD1 (5 bases). The CDR3 runs 13 residues. Trimming pared 11 bases from V and 4 bases from J, leaving 17 bases between. Germline V CDR1 and CDR2: SEHNR, FQNEAQ (reference sequence). CDR3 sequence: CAVPRAATTEAFF. DNA of the CDR3: TGTGCCGTCCCCAGGGCGGCGACCACTGAAGCTTTCTTT.

The chain uses TRBV5-1 and TRBJ2-6, with a tentative D call TRBD1 (5 bases). The CDR3 totals 16 residues. The ends were cut back, 4 bases at V and 1 base at J, with 12 bases in the middle. Germline CDR1 and CDR2: SGHRS and YFSETQ. CDR3: CASSPQGRSGANVLTF. DNA for the CDR3: TGCGCCAGCAGCCCGCAGGGTCGGTCTGGGGCCAACGTCCTGACTTTC.

The chain carries TRBV19 and TRBJ1-1; D is ambiguous. Germline CDR1 LNHDA, CDR2 SQIVND (reference sequence). This CDR3 comprises 13 residues. Trimming took off 5 bases at V and 1 base at J, with 8 bases between the two ends. CDR3 sequence: CASSSHKNTEAFF. Here the CDR3 DNA reads TGTGCCAGTAGTTCCCACAAGAACACTGAAGCTTTCTTT.

The rearrangement links TRBV29-1 to TRBJ2-7, with 12 bases matching TRBD1. In germline, CDR1 is SQVTM, CDR2 ANQGSEA. The CDR3 is made up of 15 amino acids. V was clipped by 4 bases and J by 2 bases; unmatched bases: 6. This CDR3 is CSVARGDRGPYEQYF. The CDR3 DNA follows: TGCAGCGTTGCTAGGGGGGACAGGGGGCCCTACGAGCAGTACTTC.